Listed below are T cell receptor beta chains from one sample, sequenced in a study of T-cell reconstitution after alpha-beta-depleted transplantation in children. TCRdb analysed the PCR reads with MiXCR anew, one entry per CDR3 protein. The table shows around 15,000 distinct CDR3 sequences, with under 6.5% occurring only once. This material consisted of PBMCs, taken before TCRalphabeta/CD19-depleted stem cell transplant. The receptors shown here come from a boy younger than 18 with acute lymphoblastic leukemia, due to receive a stem cell transplant. CDR3s include the opening cysteine and the closing phenylalanine or tryptophan. The D gene is left open where the match is weak. Size is omitted from some rows. Given values are once, few, many or a class for expanded clones.

v_gene	abundance	j_gene	d_gene	CDR3nt	CDR3aa
TRBV2	few	TRBJ1-1	.	TGTGCCTTCAGTTTAAATCTCGGTGGAGCCCTGAACACTGAAGCTTTCTTT	CAFSLNLGGALNTEAFF
TRBV12-3/TRBV12-4	many	TRBJ2-3	.	TGTGCCAGCAGTGGCGGGAGCACAGATACGCAGTATTTT	CASSGGSTDTQYF
TRBV5-4	many	TRBJ1-1	.	TGTGCCAGCAGCCGGCCAGGTACCTTCTTGAACACTGAAGCTTTCTTT	CASSRPGTFLNTEAFF
TRBV12-3/TRBV12-4	many	TRBJ1-1	.	TGTGCCAGCAGTTTACAACAGCGTAACACTGAAGCTTTCTTT	CASSLQQRNTEAFF
TRBV28	many	TRBJ2-3	TRBD2	TGTGCCAGCGGACTAGCGGGGGCGAACACAGATACGCAGTATTTT	CASGLAGANTDTQYF
TRBV7-9	many	TRBJ2-7	.	TGTGCCAGCAGCTCCACGGACGTTTACGAGCAGTACTTC	CASSSTDVYEQYF
TRBV28	many	TRBJ1-3	.	TGTGCCAGCATGATTCGGGGGGTGAGCTCTGGAAACACCATATATTTT	CASMIRGVSSGNTIYF
TRBV3-1	many	TRBJ2-7	.	TGTGCCAGCGAGTCAGACACGTCCTACGAGCAGTACTTC	CASESDTSYEQYF
TRBV11-3	many	TRBJ2-3	.	TGTGCCAGCATGGGAGGACCCACAGATACGCAGTATTTT	CASMGGPTDTQYF
TRBV20-1	many	TRBJ2-1	TRBD2	TGCAGTGCCGGACTAGCGGGGGCGATGGAGGATGAGCAGTTCTTC	CSAGLAGAMEDEQFF
TRBV28	many	TRBJ2-7	.	TGTGCCAGCAGGATACTCAGGGCACCCTACGAGCAGTACTTC	CASRILRAPYEQYF
TRBV7-9	many	TRBJ2-5	.	TGTGCCAGCAGCAAGGGGTACAGGGAGGGGGAGACCCAGTACTTC	CASSKGYREGETQYF
TRBV7-2	many	TRBJ1-5	TRBD1	TGTGCCAGCAGCTCGGACAGGACCAATCAGCCCCAGCATTTT	CASSSDRTNQPQHF
TRBV12-3/TRBV12-4	many	TRBJ2-3	TRBD2	TGTGCCAGCAGTCGGACTAGCGGGAGTTTCAAAGATACGCAGTATTTT	CASSRTSGSFKDTQYF
TRBV4-3	many	TRBJ1-1	.	TGCGCCAGCAGCCCCGCACGCGGCAGGAACACTGAAGCTTTCTTT	CASSPARGRNTEAFF
TRBV9	large	TRBJ1-5	.	TGTGCCAGCAGCGTAGGTTCAGCCGGGCAGCCCCAGCATTTT	CASSVGSAGQPQHF
TRBV28	many	TRBJ2-1	.	TGTGCCAGCAGTTTAGGATGGGGGGGCGCGAGGAATGAGCAGTTCTTC	CASSLGWGGARNEQFF
TRBV18	.	TRBJ2-2	.	TGTGCCAGCTCACCATCCCCGCCCGGGGAGCTGTTTTTT	CASSPSPPGELFF
TRBV14	many	TRBJ1-1	.	TGTGCCAGCAGTCGAACGGACAGTTTCACGAACACTGAAGCTTTCTTT	CASSRTDSFTNTEAFF
TRBV9	medium-sized	TRBJ2-1	TRBD2	TGTGCCAGCAGCGTAGGGGCTAGCGGGTACAATGAGCAGTTCTTC	CASSVGASGYNEQFF
TRBV12-3/TRBV12-4	many	TRBJ2-4	TRBD1	TGTGCCAGCAGTTTAACAGGGGTGGACATTCAGTACTTC	CASSLTGVDIQYF
TRBV7-9	medium-sized	TRBJ1-1	.	TGTGCCAGCAGTTCGGGCGAGAACACTGAAGCTTTCTTT	CASSSGENTEAFF
TRBV6-5	medium-sized	TRBJ2-2	.	TGTGCCAGCAGAAAGAGCGGACCTAACACCGGGGAGCTGTTTTTT	CASRKSGPNTGELFF
TRBV28	many	TRBJ2-1	.	TGTGCCAGCAGTTTATGGCGGCTCTCCTACAATGAGCAGTTCTTC	CASSLWRLSYNEQFF
TRBV6-6	many	TRBJ1-2	.	TGTGCCAGCAGTTCCCCCGTGCAGGGTCGGGGCTACACCTTC	CASSSPVQGRGYTF
TRBV4-3	many	TRBJ1-2	.	TGCGCCAGCAGCCAAGATCGAGGCGGCTACACCTTC	CASSQDRGGYTF
TRBV6-2/TRBV6-3	many	TRBJ1-2	TRBD1	TGTGCCAGCAGTGACAGGGAAGTCCATGGCTACACCTTC	CASSDREVHGYTF
TRBV4-2	many	TRBJ2-1	TRBD2	TGTGCCAGCAGCCAAGCGCTGGCTAGCGGGAGTAATGAGCAGTTCTTC	CASSQALASGSNEQFF
TRBV7-6	many	TRBJ2-1	TRBD2	TGTGCCAGCAGCCCCGTGAGCGGGAGTCTGAATGAGCAGTTCTTC	CASSPVSGSLNEQFF
TRBV28	many	TRBJ2-3	TRBD2	TGTGCCAGCAGCCTACCGGGACTAGCGCAGAGCACAGATACGCAGTATTTT	CASSLPGLAQSTDTQYF
TRBV3-1	medium-sized	TRBJ2-3	.	TGTGCCAGCAGCCAAGTGACCACCTCCACAGATACGCAGTATTTT	CASSQVTTSTDTQYF
TRBV18	many	TRBJ1-5	TRBD1	TGTGCCAGCTCACCAACAGGGGGAATTCAGCCCCAGCATTTT	CASSPTGGIQPQHF
TRBV29-1	many	TRBJ1-2	TRBD1	TGCAGTGATAAACAGGGGCCGAACTATGGCTACACCTTC	CSDKQGPNYGYTF
TRBV18	many	TRBJ1-1	TRBD1	TGTGCCAGCTCAGCCCGGGGACAGGGAGGGACTGAAGCTTTCTTT	CASSARGQGGTEAFF
TRBV3-1	many	TRBJ2-2	TRBD2	TGTGCCAGCACCCCGACGGGCGGGGGGGCGGCCGGGGAGCTGTTTTTT	CASTPTGGGAAGELFF
TRBV3-1	many	TRBJ1-1	TRBD1	TGTGCCAGCAGCCGAGTACAGGGGGCGATTGAAGCTTTCTTT	CASSRVQGAIEAFF
TRBV9	many	TRBJ2-7	.	TGTGCCAGCAGCGTAGAGGGCGGCGAGCAGTACTTC	CASSVEGGEQYF
TRBV16	many	TRBJ1-1	TRBD1	TGTGCCAGCAGCCTCCTAAGCAGGGGGCAAACTGAAGCTTTCTTT	CASSLLSRGQTEAFF
TRBV4-3	many	TRBJ2-4	TRBD1	TGCGCCAGCAGCCTCCAGGGGGTGGAAAACATTCAGTACTTC	CASSLQGVENIQYF
TRBV10-3	many	TRBJ2-2	.	TGTGCCATCGGGTCGACAGCTAAAAACACCGGGGAGCTGTTTTTT	CAIGSTAKNTGELFF
TRBV20-1	few	TRBJ1-5	TRBD1	TGCAGTGCAGCGGACAGGGCAAATCAGCCCCAGCATTTT	CSAADRANQPQHF
TRBV28	many	TRBJ1-1	.	TGTGCCAGCAGACTACGGGGGCGCGGCACTGAAGCTTTCTTT	CASRLRGRGTEAFF